Presented here are 28 T cell receptor beta chains from one specimen sequenced in a study of T cell repertoires in cytomegalovirus infection. One entry per CDR3 protein results from TCRdb running MiXCR on the reads. The table lists 680,000 or so distinct CDR3 sequences, 30% to 35% of them singletons. No cognate antigen is known for these TCRs. Source: cultured PBMCs, taken from culture after CMV antigen stimulation. These TCRs come from a human donor in good health (CMV status not recorded). Some clones in this sample may be carry-over from other donors' samples.

This clonotype was counted between two and nine times. The chain combines TRBV6-2 or TRBV6-3 with TRBJ2-3; no firm D call. V dropped 6 bases and J dropped 10 bases, with 17 bases sitting between them. Per the germline V gene, CDR1 is MNHEY and CDR2 is SVGEGT. The CDR3 has 13 amino acids. Written as DNA, the CDR3 is TGTGCCAGCAGACTCCTGGAAGCGCATTCGCAGTATTTT. This encodes CASRLLEAHSQYF.

This clonotype was seen at least ten times. The chain joins TRBV7-2 to TRBJ2-3, with TRBD2 matching 11 bases. Per the germline V gene, CDR1 is SGHTA and CDR2 is FQGNSA. Germline trimming cut 5 bases from V and 2 bases from J; bases unmatched to any gene: 6. CDR3 size: 16 residues. The DNA of the CDR3 is TGTGCCAGCAGCCCGTTAGCGGGAGGGATCACAGATACGCAGTATTTT. Translating it yields CASSPLAGGITDTQYF.

This chain connects TRBV2 to TRBJ2-2; 7 bases match TRBD1. CDR3 size: 15 residues. The germline V gene has CDR1 SNHLY and CDR2 FYNNEI. V shed 3 bases and J 1 base; nucleotides not matched to a gene: 2. The CDR3, as DNA: TGTGCCAGCAGTGACCGGGACAGGAACACCGGGGAGCTGTTTTTT. As protein: CASSDRDRNTGELFF.

The gene calls are TRBV5-4 and TRBJ2-4, with 7 bases aligning to TRBD1. CDR3 size: 16 residues. V lost 4 bases to trimming and J lost 6 bases; unmatched junction nucleotides: 13. The V gene's germline CDR1 is SGHNT and CDR2 YYREEE (reference sequence). In DNA, the CDR3 is TGTGCCAGCAGCCCTGGGACAGCCGTACAGGGAAACATTCAGTACTTC. It encodes CASSPGTAVQGNIQYF.

The chain recombines TRBV6-5 with TRBJ1-5; D call uncertain. Germline lookup yields CDR1 MNHEY and CDR2 SVGAGI. V dropped 4 bases and J dropped 0 bases, with 13 bases sitting between them. This CDR3 is built from 16 residues. The CDR3 sequence is CASSLSYWDSNQPQHF. The DNA for the CDR3 is TGTGCCAGCAGTTTGTCGTATTGGGATAGCAATCAGCCCCAGCATTTT.

This clonotype was detected only a few times. The rearrangement uses TRBV7-2 and TRBJ1-3; a possible D gene is TRBD1 (5 bases). Germline CDR1 SGHTA, CDR2 FQGNSA. The CDR3 runs 15 residues. Trimming pared 1 base from V and 3 bases from J, leaving 10 bases between. The CDR3 here is CASSLGGKDGNTIYF. DNA of the CDR3: TGTGCCAGCAGCTTAGGGGGGAAAGATGGAAACACCATATATTTT. Filled out from reference TRBV7-2 and TRBJ1-3, the complete variable domain reads GAGVSQSPSNKVTEKGKDVELRCDPISGHTALYWYRQSLGQGLEFLIYFQGNSAPDKSGLPSDRFSAERTGGSVSTLTIQRTQQEDSAVYLCASSLGGKDGNTIYFGEGSWLTVV.

This clonotype appeared a few times. The DNA of the CDR3 is TGCAGTGCTAGGGACAGGGTAGCAGGTGGCTACACCTTC. This translates into CSARDRVAGGYTF. J is TRBJ1-2 and V is TRBV20-1, with 8 nucleotides matching TRBD1. Germline trimming cut 3 bases from V and 7 bases from J; bases unmatched to any gene: 7. The germline V gene has CDR1 DFQATT and CDR2 SNEGSKA (reference sequence). This CDR3 is 13 amino acids long.

This clonotype was counted only a few times. The V call is TRBV6-6, the J call TRBJ1-1; the match to TRBD1 covers 9 bases. J was trimmed by 1 base and V by 4 bases; bases with no gene match: 4. Germline-derived CDR1 and CDR2 are MNHNY and SVGAGI (reference sequence). This CDR3 region has 15 residues. CDR3 bases: TGTGCCAGCAGTTTTCGACAGGGGGAGAACACTGAAGCTTTCTTT. It specifies CASSFRQGENTEAFF.

Written as DNA, the CDR3 is TGCAGTGCTAGAGACGCCCGAGCAGAGCAGTACTTC. Residues: CSARDARAEQYF. This chain uses TRBV20-1 with TRBJ2-7, with D hard to call. CDR1 and CDR2 from the germline V gene are DFQATT and SNEGSKA (reference sequence). The CDR3 contains 12 residues. Trimming cost V 0 bases and J 7 bases, with 10 bases left between them.

The gene calls are TRBV2 and TRBJ1-1; D unresolved. Trimming shortened V by 4 bases and J by 3 bases, and 9 bases separated the two germline ends. CDR3 length: 13 residues. Looked up from germline, CDR1 is SNHLY and CDR2 is FYNNEI. CDR3 in amino acids: CASSAKSYTEAFF. In DNA, the CDR3 is TGTGCCAGCAGTGCTAAATCTTACACTGAAGCTTTCTTT.

This clonotype turned up a few times. This sequence joins TRBV7-2 and TRBJ2-3, with 8 bases lining up with TRBD2. CDR1 is SGHTA and CDR2 is FQGNSA in the germline V gene. With V trimmed by 2 bases and J by 8 bases, 12 bases remained unmatched. The CDR3 spans 16 residues. The DNA for the CDR3 is TGTGCCAGCAGCTTAACGGCGGGGGGCCCCCCAGGTACGCAGTATTTT. Protein product: CASSLTAGGPPGTQYF.

The gene calls are TRBV20-1 and TRBJ2-1, with D possibly TRBD2 on 5 matching bases. CDR1 and CDR2 (germline): DFQATT, SNEGSKA (reference sequence). Trimming removed 3 bases from V and 7 bases from J, with 7 bases in between. This CDR3 is 11 amino acids long. The CDR3 reads CSASSGNEQFF. CDR3 nucleotide sequence: TGCAGTGCTAGTTCGGGAAATGAGCAGTTCTTC.

This clonotype was seen only once. This chain joins TRBV6-6 and TRBJ2-5, with TRBD2 as a possible D gene (5 bases). CDR1 is MNHNY and CDR2 is SVGAGI in the germline V gene (reference sequence). The CDR3 has 14 residues. V lost 3 bases, J lost 3 bases, and 11 bases lay in between. The CDR3 nucleotides are TGTGCCAGCAGTTATTGGAGGAGAGAAGAGACCCAGTACTTC. Translation gives CASSYWRREETQYF.

The chain carries TRBV7-4 and TRBJ2-7; weak D call: TRBD1 (6 bases). This CDR3 has 13 amino acids. V lost 4 bases and J 2 bases, leaving 9 bases between the germline ends. Germline CDR1 reads SGHVT; CDR2 reads SQSDAQ. CDR3 region: CASSWTETYEQYF. DNA of the CDR3: TGTGCCAGCAGCTGGACAGAGACCTACGAGCAGTACTTC.

The V gene is TRBV4-1, the J gene TRBJ2-1, with 10 bases fitting TRBD1. V gave up 2 bases and J gave up 7 bases; unmatched junction bases: 5. Germline V gene lookup returns CDR1 MGHRA and CDR2 YSYEKL. This CDR3 region has 15 residues. The CDR3 region is CASSQPGQGGNEQFF. The CDR3 bases are TGCGCCAGCAGCCAACCTGGACAGGGGGGAAATGAGCAGTTCTTC.

The genes are TRBV7-8 and TRBJ2-3; D is unresolved. Germline loops: CDR1 SGHVS, CDR2 FQNEAQ. The CDR3 contains 14 residues. The V end was cut by 5 bases, the J end by 2 bases, with 11 bases between. The CDR3 loop reads CASSPARITDTQYF. The CDR3, as DNA: TGTGCCAGCAGCCCCGCACGGATCACAGATACGCAGTATTTT.

The chain joins TRBV2 to TRBJ1-2; 8 bases match TRBD1. The CDR3 is made up of 11 amino acids. CDR1 is SNHLY and CDR2 is FYNNEI in the germline V gene. V was clipped by 7 bases and J by 7 bases; unmatched bases: 2. In DNA form, the CDR3 reads TGTGCCAGCATTCAGGGGGCTGGCTACACCTTC. Its protein product is CASIQGAGYTF.

This clonotype was recorded at least ten times. The genes are TRBV7-2 and TRBJ1-2, with a tentative D call TRBD1 (5 bases). The CDR3 sequence is 15 residues long. From germline, CDR1 is SGHTA and CDR2 FQGNSA. The V gene lost 5 bases and the J gene lost 3 bases, with 16 bases spanning the gap. CDR3: CASSPSGGGYYGYTF. CDR3 DNA sequence: TGTGCCAGCAGCCCTAGCGGGGGGGGATACTATGGCTACACCTTC.

This clonotype turned up a few times. The chain is built from TRBV12-3 or TRBV12-4 and TRBJ1-5; D gene unclear. V shed 11 bases and J shed 2 bases, with 13 bases lying between them. The CDR3 is 13 amino acids. The CDR3 nucleotides read TGTGCCTCCGGGCTCGCGGGCAATCAGCCCCAGCATTTT. It encodes CASGLAGNQPQHF.

V gene TRBV20-1 combines with J gene TRBJ2-1; possibly TRBD1 for D (5 bases). The germline V gene encodes CDR1 DFQATT and CDR2 SNEGSKA (reference sequence). The CDR3 is 15 residues long. V was shortened by 3 bases and J by 9 bases, with 21 bases between the two germline ends. The DNA for the CDR3 is TGCAGTGCTAGGTATCGGCAGGGCCAAGGAATTGAGCAGTTCTTC. Amino acids: CSARYRQGQGIEQFF.

The J gene is TRBJ1-2, the V gene TRBV7-8; TRBD1 might be the D (5 bases). From germline, CDR1 is SGHVS and CDR2 FQNEAQ. The CDR3 is 15 amino acids. With 5 bases removed from V and 4 bases from J, the gap between germline ends came to 17 bases. Written as DNA, the CDR3 is TGTGCCAGCAGCGTGCGGGGCGCCTCAGCCTATGGCTACACCTTC. Translation gives CASSVRGASAYGYTF.

The rearrangement joins TRBV5-1 to TRBJ1-1; D remains unclear. CDR3 length equals 14 residues. The germline gives CDR1 SGHRS, CDR2 YFSETQ. Trimming stripped 1 base from V and 1 base from J, with 8 bases between. The DNA for the CDR3 is TGCGCCAGCAGCTTGAGTCAGCAGAACACTGAAGCTTTCTTT. The encoded protein is CASSLSQQNTEAFF. The whole variable domain, remainder taken from reference TRBV5-1 and TRBJ1-1, is KAGVTQTPRYLIKTRGQQVTLSCSPISGHRSVSWYQQTPGQGLQFLFEYFSETQRNKGNFPGRFSGRQFSNSRSEMNVSTLELGDSALYLCASSLSQQNTEAFFGQGTRLTVV.

This chain uses TRBV4-3 with TRBJ1-1, with D unclear. CDR3 length equals 14 residues. Trimming removed 0 bases at V and 10 bases at J, with 15 bases between. CDR1 and CDR2 (germline): LGHNA, YSLEER. The CDR3 region has the DNA TGCGCCAGCAGCCAAGATCTTGTAGGAAAGGGAGCTTTCTTT. It encodes CASSQDLVGKGAFF.

The chain is built from TRBV5-4 and TRBJ1-2, with 7 bases identical to TRBD1. Germline V lookup: CDR1 SGHNT, CDR2 YYREEE (reference sequence). V lost 3 bases to trimming and J lost 7 bases; unmatched junction nucleotides: 3. The CDR3 is made up of 12 amino acids. CDR3 sequence: CASSSDRRGYTF. The CDR3 DNA reads TGTGCCAGCAGCTCGGACAGGCGTGGCTACACCTTC.

In this sample, this clonotype turned up once. This chain links TRBV18 with TRBJ2-1; no firm D call. Germline values: CDR1 KGHSH, CDR2 LQKENI. V was clipped by 3 bases and J by 0 bases, with 9 bases between them. This CDR3 region has 15 residues. The CDR3: CASSPRTASYNEQFF. DNA of the CDR3: TGTGCCAGCTCACCTCGGACCGCCTCCTACAATGAGCAGTTCTTC.

V gene TRBV6-2 or TRBV6-3 combines with J gene TRBJ2-5; 8 nucleotides align to TRBD2. Germline values: CDR1 MNHEY, CDR2 SVGEGT. J lost 5 bases, V lost 0 bases, and 8 bases had no gene match. The CDR3 spans 16 residues. The CDR3 DNA reads as TGTGCCAGCAGTTACTCCACTAGCGGCGATTGGGAGACCCAGTACTTC. It specifies CASSYSTSGDWETQYF.

J is TRBJ2-7 and V is TRBV6-1; 7 bases fit TRBD2. V shed 8 bases, J shed 4 bases, and the junction held 11 bases outside the gene matches. CDR1 is MNHNS and CDR2 is SASEGT in the germline V gene. The CDR3 totals 14 residues. The chain's CDR3 is CASRAGGSNYEQYF. The DNA for the CDR3 is TGTGCCAGCCGCGCTGGCGGGAGTAATTACGAGCAGTACTTC.

This clonotype was observed a handful of times. This chain uses TRBV6-5 with TRBJ2-3; D is possibly TRBD1 or TRBD2 (6 bases each). There are 15 residues in the CDR3. With 10 bases removed from V and 0 bases from J, the gap between germline ends came to 17 bases. The germline V gene has CDR1 MNHEY and CDR2 SVGAGI. CDR3 region: CATRMSGASTDTQYF. CDR3 DNA: TGTGCCACCAGAATGTCGGGGGCTAGCACAGATACGCAGTATTTT.